The T cell receptor beta chain under discussion was sequenced for a study of cytomegalovirus exposure and HLA in healthy donors. The wider study: Membership in the Caucasian-associated ancestry cluster was found for about four fifths of approximately 380 genotyped donors. The study's findings and limits: Cytomegalovirus status was reportedly diagnosed by the classifier with high sensitivity and specificity. A later examination showed that TCR association rates differed by HLA locus, with DRB1 most and HLA-C fewest.

Note on this clone: Its antigen is still unknown.

Use of 60 Vbeta and 13 Jbeta primers characterized the PCR. Clones were read by immunoSEQ multiplex PCR, and TCRdb kept only the in-frame ones, dropping some. This table holds around 130,000 clones. The sequence derives from a woman in her fifties or sixties in good health and CMV-seronegative. The sample consisted of PBMCs.

For the CDR3, the DNA is TGTGCCAGCAAGAGGACTAGCGGGGGGCAGGATACGCAGTATTTT. Translating it yields CASKRTSGGQDTQYF. The chain employs TRBV6-4 and TRBJ2-3; TRBD2 agrees at 14 bases. The CDR3 length is 15 residues. Germline assignment: CDR1 MRHNA and CDR2 SNTAGT. The V and J ends lost 7 bases and 6 bases, in that order; junction bases with no gene match: 6.